Each of the 29 T cell receptor beta chains below was sequenced from the same sample in a study of CD8 T cells in ankylosing spondylitis. Each CDR3 protein gets one entry after TCRdb re-called the 5' RACE reads with MiXCR. The profile shows roughly 160,000 distinct CDR3 sequences, approximately 10% of them singletons. Sequencing was carried out using blood, either unsorted or a sorted T cell fraction (not recorded which). The receptors originated from a female donor with ankylosing spondylitis or in good health (not recorded which).

This clonotype has at least ten counts. This chain connects TRBV7-8 to TRBJ1-1; tentative D call: TRBD1 (6 bases). The CDR3 is 13 residues long. V was cut by 4 bases and J by 4 bases, with 10 bases left in between. Germline assignment: CDR1 SGHVS and CDR2 FQNEAQ. The CDR3 protein is CASSSQGSTEAFF. In nucleotides, the CDR3 is TGTGCCAGCAGCTCTCAGGGGTCCACTGAAGCTTTCTTT. Full variable domain (outside the CDR3, taken from reference TRBV7-8 and TRBJ1-1): GAGVSQSPRYKVAKRGQDVALRCDPISGHVSLFWYQQALGQGPEFLTYFQNEAQLDKSGLPSDRFFAERPEGSVSTLKIQRTQQEDSAVYLCASSSQGSTEAFFGQGTRLTVV.

The sample holds many counts of this clonotype. The CDR3 sequence: CAEGEGRYNEQFF. The CDR3 DNA reads TGTGCCGAGGGGGAGGGCCGCTACAATGAGCAGTTCTTC. V is TRBV6-1 and J is TRBJ2-1; weak D call: TRBD2 (7 bases). The CDR3 is made up of 13 amino acids. The V end lost 11 bases, the J end lost 3 bases, and 14 bases lay between the germline ends. CDR1 and CDR2 from the germline V gene are MNHNS and SASEGT.

This clonotype occurred a few times. This chain joins TRBV29-1 and TRBJ2-2; D remains ambiguous. CDR3 size: 17 residues. Germline CDR1 reads SQVTM; CDR2 reads ANQGSEA. Trimming removed 0 bases from V and 7 bases from J, with 21 bases in between. This chain's CDR3 is CSVEDPSLGPMRGELFF. CDR3 coding DNA: TGCAGCGTTGAAGATCCCTCATTGGGCCCAATGCGCGGGGAGCTGTTTTTT.

This clonotype was seen a few times. The genes are TRBV25-1 and TRBJ1-2; D call uncertain. Germline V lookup: CDR1 MGHDK, CDR2 SYGVNS. CDR3 length: 13 residues. V dropped 0 bases and J dropped 4 bases, with 6 bases sitting between them. This chain's CDR3 is CASSEYFAYGYTF. The CDR3 nucleotides read TGTGCCAGCAGTGAATATTTCGCCTATGGCTACACCTTC.

The V call is TRBV4-3, the J call TRBJ2-7; possible D gene TRBD2, 6 bases. Trimming removed 4 bases at V and 3 bases at J, with 10 bases between. In germline, CDR1 is LGHNA, CDR2 YSLEER. The CDR3 totals 13 residues. The CDR3 nucleotides read TGCGCCAGCAGCCCTGGGACTCACTACGAGCAGTACTTC. Translated: CASSPGTHYEQYF.

The CDR3 reads CASRPTYEQYF. CDR3 DNA sequence: TGTGCCAGCAGGCCAACCTACGAGCAGTACTTC. The rearrangement links TRBV2 to TRBJ2-7; D is unclear. The germline gives CDR1 SNHLY, CDR2 FYNNEI. The CDR3 spans 11 residues. V lost 6 bases to trimming and J lost 2 bases, with 5 bases between them.

In its sample, this clonotype was seen a few times. The CDR3 spells CASSPRGRHEAFF. CDR3 in DNA: TGTGCCAGCAGCCCACGAGGGCGACATGAAGCTTTCTTT. V usage is TRBV9 and J usage is TRBJ1-1, with D unresolved. Trimming cost V 4 bases and J 7 bases, with 14 bases left between them. Germline values: CDR1 SGDLS, CDR2 YYNGEE. The CDR3 sequence is 13 residues long.

This clonotype has just a few counts. The CDR3 spells CASSLERGPGDTEAFF. The CDR3 coding sequence is TGTGCCAGCAGCTTGGAGCGGGGCCCAGGGGACACTGAAGCTTTCTTT. The rearrangement uses TRBV5-5 and TRBJ1-1; D is perhaps TRBD1 (6 bases). Between the trimmed V and J ends, which lost 0 bases and 3 bases, there was a span of 15 bases. This CDR3 is built from 16 residues. The germline gives CDR1 SGHKS, CDR2 YYEKEE (reference sequence).

This clonotype has ten or more counts. This rearrangement joins TRBV3-1 to TRBJ2-1; D is unclear. The V end lost 3 bases, the J end lost 0 bases, and 9 bases lay between the germline ends. The CDR3 runs to 15 residues. CDR1 LGHDT and CDR2 YNNKEL come from the germline V gene (reference sequence). CDR3 nucleotides: TGTGCCAGCAGCCAGGTCTTAAGCTCCTACAATGAGCAGTTCTTC. Its protein is CASSQVLSSYNEQFF.

The sample holds a few counts of this clonotype. The chain employs TRBV28 and TRBJ2-7; the match to TRBD1 covers 10 bases. Looked up from germline, CDR1 is MDHEN and CDR2 is SYDVKM. This CDR3 has 15 amino acids. V was clipped by 3 bases and J by 3 bases; unmatched bases: 5. In DNA form, the CDR3 reads TGTGCCAGCAGTTTGGCCGGGACAGGGGTCTACGAGCAGTACTTC. Its protein is CASSLAGTGVYEQYF.

The sample holds a few counts of this clonotype. J is TRBJ2-5 and V is TRBV24-1; tentative D call: TRBD2 (6 bases). Germline CDR1 KGHDR, CDR2 SFDVKD. The CDR3 consists of 14 residues. V was shortened by 3 bases and J by 0 bases, with 7 bases between the two germline ends. The CDR3 loop is CATSDGGYQETQYF. The CDR3 DNA reads TGTGCCACCAGTGATGGAGGGTACCAAGAGACCCAGTACTTC.

The chain carries TRBV7-8 and TRBJ2-7; TRBD1 might be the D (6 bases). V shed 3 bases and J shed 3 bases, with 12 bases lying between them. Germline V gives CDR1 SGHVS, CDR2 FQNEAQ. The CDR3 consists of 14 residues. As DNA, the CDR3 is TGTGCCAGCAGCTTGTACGCAGGGGACTACGAGCAGTACTTC. Protein product: CASSLYAGDYEQYF. Combining the CDR3 with reference TRBV7-8 and TRBJ2-7 gives the whole variable domain GAGVSQSPRYKVAKRGQDVALRCDPISGHVSLFWYQQALGQGPEFLTYFQNEAQLDKSGLPSDRFFAERPEGSVSTLKIQRTQQEDSAVYLCASSLYAGDYEQYFGPGTRLTVT.

The chain has TRBV20-1 and TRBJ2-1; TRBD2 matches 12 bases. CDR1 and CDR2 (germline): DFQATT, SNEGSKA (reference sequence). V was clipped by 0 bases and J by 8 bases; unmatched bases: 2. CDR3 length equals 14 residues. The CDR3 DNA is TGCAGTGCTAGAGATCTAGCGGGAGGGGATGAGCAGTTCTTC. This encodes CSARDLAGGDEQFF.

The gene calls are TRBV7-2 and TRBJ2-1; 11 bases fit TRBD2. Germline-derived CDR1 and CDR2 are SGHTA and FQGNSA. After removal of 1 base from V and 6 bases from J, the junction contained 2 bases not matched to a gene. The CDR3 sequence is 15 residues long. The CDR3, as DNA: TGTGCCAGCAGCTTAGACCTAGCGGGAGGCAATGAGCAGTTCTTC. Its translation is CASSLDLAGGNEQFF.

The chain uses TRBV7-2 and TRBJ1-1; D is undetermined. Trimming removed 5 bases at V and 4 bases at J, with 11 bases between. CDR1 SGHTA and CDR2 FQGNSA come from the germline V gene. The CDR3 loop spans 13 amino acids. CDR3 coding DNA: TGTGCCAGCAGCCCCCACAGAGGCACTGAAGCTTTCTTT. The encoded protein is CASSPHRGTEAFF.

The sample holds many counts of this clonotype. The chain uses TRBV10-3 and TRBJ2-7, with D unclear. Trimming pared 2 bases from V and 6 bases from J, leaving 5 bases between. The CDR3 covers 11 residues. From germline, CDR1 is ENHRY and CDR2 SYGVKD. The CDR3 bases are TGTGCCATCAGTGAGGAAGGCGAGCAGTACTTC. Protein product: CAISEEGEQYF.

The chain combines TRBV7-3 with TRBJ2-1; 9 bases align to TRBD1. V gave up 5 bases and J gave up 6 bases; unmatched junction bases: 8. The germline gives CDR1 SGHTA, CDR2 FQGTGA. The CDR3 is made up of 15 amino acids. CDR3 DNA: TGTGCCAGCAGCCCCGGGACAGGGCCCCTCAATGAGCAGTTCTTC. Its protein product is CASSPGTGPLNEQFF. The full variable domain, completed using reference TRBV7-3 and TRBJ2-1, is GAGVSQTPSNKVTEKGKYVELRCDPISGHTALYWYRQSLGQGPEFLIYFQGTGAADDSGLPNDRFFAVRPEGSVSTLKIQRTERGDSAVYLCASSPGTGPLNEQFFGPGTRLTVL.

This clonotype came up a few times. The J gene is TRBJ1-6, the V gene TRBV7-2; a possible D gene is TRBD1 (5 bases). Trimming took off 4 bases at V and 7 bases at J, with 14 bases between the two ends. The CDR3 contains 15 residues. Germline CDR1 and CDR2: SGHTA and FQGNSA. This CDR3 reads CASSSPQGANSPLHF. In nucleotides, the CDR3 is TGTGCCAGCAGCTCCCCCCAGGGAGCCAATTCACCCCTCCACTTT.

In its sample, this clonotype was seen a few times. This chain uses TRBV10-2 with TRBJ1-2; 7 bases align to TRBD1. The junction had 12 bases not matched to a gene; V was cut back by 3 bases and J by 8 bases. This CDR3 is 15 amino acids long. Germline CDR1 reads WSHSY; CDR2 reads SAAADI. CDR3: CASSDFLTGHDGYTF. As DNA, the CDR3 is TGCGCCAGCAGTGACTTTTTGACAGGGCACGACGGCTACACCTTC.

The V call is TRBV29-1, the J call TRBJ2-5; possibly TRBD2 for D (6 bases). This CDR3 contains 14 residues. From germline, CDR1 is SQVTM and CDR2 ANQGSEA. The germline V and J ends were trimmed by 4 bases and 4 bases, with 16 bases remaining between them. In DNA form, the CDR3 reads TGCAGCGTTGTAACGGGAGAGTTTGGAGAGACCCAGTACTTC. It is translated as CSVVTGEFGETQYF.

J is TRBJ2-5 and V is TRBV12-3 or TRBV12-4; D perhaps matches TRBD2 (6 bases). CDR3 length equals 17 residues. V dropped 3 bases and J dropped 4 bases, with 21 bases sitting between them. CDR3 coding DNA: TGTGCCAGCAGTTTCTCGCCCTTAGGACTACCGTTAGAGACCCAGTACTTC. This translates into CASSFSPLGLPLETQYF.

About this clonotype: A much larger clone differs from this one at a single base, so this may be a read error. The V gene is TRBV29-1, the J gene TRBJ2-7; D is uncertain. The CDR3 is 12 residues long. V was shortened by 6 bases and J by 2 bases, with 11 bases between the two germline ends. The germline CDR1 and CDR2 sequences are SQVTM and ANQGSEA. CDR3: CSVLSDAYEQYF. DNA of the CDR3: TGCAGCGTACTATCGGATGCCTACGAGCAGTACTTC.

This clonotype has ten or more counts. This chain connects TRBV10-3 to TRBJ1-1, with a tentative D call TRBD1 (5 bases). Germline CDR1 ENHRY, CDR2 SYGVKD. The CDR3 is 15 residues long. Trimming took 4 bases from V and 5 from J, leaving 17 bases between them. CDR3 sequence reads: CAISGNWAGRTEAFF. The CDR3 DNA reads as TGTGCCATCAGTGGGAATTGGGCAGGGCGGACTGAAGCTTTCTTT.

The V and J genes are TRBV6-5 and TRBJ1-2; D perhaps matches TRBD1 (6 bases). CDR3 length: 16 residues. The germline V gene has CDR1 MNHEY and CDR2 SVGAGI. Between the trimmed V and J ends, which lost 0 bases and 3 bases, there was a span of 14 bases. CDR3 in DNA: TGTGCCAGCAGTTACTCGAGCCCCCCAGGGGACTATGGCTACACCTTC. Its translation: CASSYSSPPGDYGYTF.

This clonotype was detected only a few times. V is TRBV7-9 and J is TRBJ2-7, with TRBD1 matching over 7 bases. CDR1 and CDR2 from the germline V gene are SEHNR and FQNEAQ (reference sequence). The CDR3 loop spans 14 amino acids. With 5 bases clipped from V and 0 bases from J, the junction kept 4 bases outside the gene matches. CDR3 region: CASSADRASYEQYF. CDR3 nucleotides: TGTGCCAGCAGCGCCGACAGGGCCTCCTACGAGCAGTACTTC.

The chain uses TRBV18 and TRBJ2-1; possibly TRBD1 or TRBD2 for D (5 bases each). The V end lost 5 bases, the J end lost 4 bases, and 9 bases lay between the germline ends. The CDR3 spans 13 residues. CDR1 and CDR2 (germline): KGHSH, LQKENI. CDR3 DNA sequence: TGTGCCAGCTCAAAGGGACCATACAATGAGCAGTTCTTC. Translating gives CASSKGPYNEQFF. Variable domain in full (rest from reference TRBV18 and TRBJ2-1): NAGVMQNPRHLVRRRGQEARLRCSPMKGHSHVYWYRQLPEEGLKFMVYLQKENIIDESGMPKERFSAEFPKEGPSILRIQQVVRGDSAAYFCASSKGPYNEQFFGPGTRLTVL.

This chain joins TRBV12-3 or TRBV12-4 and TRBJ2-3; 14 bases are a match to TRBD2. The ends lost 4 bases at V and 4 bases at J; junction bases unmatched: 19. The CDR3 covers 21 residues. CDR3 sequence reads: CASSSFGLAGGPPLPSDTQYF. The DNA for the CDR3 is TGTGCCAGCAGTTCTTTCGGACTAGCGGGAGGTCCCCCTTTACCCTCAGATACGCAGTATTTT.

This clonotype was observed many times. V usage is TRBV11-2 and J usage is TRBJ2-1; 9 nucleotides agree with TRBD2. Losses at the gene ends were 0 bases for V and 2 bases for J; bases not matched to a gene: 5. The V gene's germline CDR1 is SGHAT and CDR2 FQNNGV. The length of the CDR3 is 17 residues. The CDR3 region has the DNA TGTGCCAGCAGCTTAGATCCCGGGACTAGCACCTACAATGAGCAGTTCTTC. Translating gives CASSLDPGTSTYNEQFF.

The chain combines TRBV7-9 with TRBJ2-1; TRBD2 might be the D (5 bases). The CDR3 totals 12 residues. Germline CDR1 reads SEHNR; CDR2 reads FQNEAQ (reference sequence). The ends were cut back, 2 bases at V and 13 bases at J, with 12 bases in the middle. CDR3 protein: CASSLRAAGQFF. In nucleotides, the CDR3 is TGTGCCAGCAGCTTAAGGGCGGCGGGCCAGTTCTTC.